These T cell receptor beta chains were read from a single sample in a study of T cell responses to AZD1222 COVID-19 vaccine. Profiled with immunoSEQ multiplex PCR; TCRdb holds only in-frame clones, not every one. The sample contains 150,000 to 200,000 clones, roughly 86% of which appear only once. The source was peripheral blood, collected on day 0 of AZD1222 vaccination. These receptor sequences come from an adult in good health. CDR3s leave out the opening cysteine and the closing phenylalanine or tryptophan. Each record gives: J gene, V gene, D gene, clone size, CDR3 protein. The D gene is left open where the match is weak. Clone size appears in some rows only: once, few, many, or a class for an expanded clone.

>TRBJ1-2|TRBV5-6|TRBD1|.
ASSLVTGAVYGYT
>TRBJ1-4|TRBV6-5|.|.
ASSYRRAINEKLF
>TRBJ2-7|TRBV5-4|TRBD2|.
ASSLGSRGSSYEQY
>TRBJ2-3|TRBV4-3|.|.
ASSQDSNRTDTQY
>TRBJ1-5|TRBV20-1|.|.
SAIDRQPQH
>TRBJ1-1|TRBV19|TRBD1|.
ASRRPGTETDEAF
>TRBJ1-1|TRBV6-5|.|.
ASRPPGLRTEAF
>TRBJ1-4|TRBV7-2|.|.
ASSSREKGEKLF
>TRBJ1-1|TRBV6-2/TRBV6-3|.|.
ASSYSLWLWWQKNTEAF
>TRBJ1-2|TRBV10-3|TRBD1|.
AISEVRDREVYT
>TRBJ2-3|TRBV7-9|TRBD1|.
ASSSDRAVDTQY
>TRBJ1-3|TRBV28|TRBD1|.
ASSPGQAGNTIY
>TRBJ1-5|TRBV2|.|.
ASSPTGRNQPQH
>TRBJ2-2|TRBV5-8|.|.
ASSAGNSPGTGELF
>TRBJ2-1|TRBV27|TRBD2|.
ASSLRTSGALGRNEQF
>TRBJ1-6|TRBV6-5|TRBD1|few
ASKMTGFNSPLH
>TRBJ1-2|TRBV9|TRBD1|.
ASSSGRGTGVPPVGYT
>TRBJ1-1|TRBV10-3|.|.
AISVWNTEAF
>TRBJ2-7|TRBV5-3|TRBD1|.
ARSVVLCPGQGRLVYEQY
>TRBJ1-2|TRBV4-3|TRBD1|.
ASSQAGRGLGYT
>TRBJ2-2|TRBV7-2|.|.
ASSSNTGELF
>TRBJ2-1|TRBV7-9|.|many
ASSFWDNEQF
>TRBJ1-6|TRBV5-6|.|few
ASSPDRNSPLH
>TRBJ1-4|TRBV4-1|.|.
ASSLRDRNEKLF
>TRBJ2-1|TRBV13|.|.
ASSLGGPSYNEQF
>TRBJ2-5|TRBV27|TRBD2|.
ASSLAGVGETQY
>TRBJ1-1|TRBV28|.|.
ASSSWTSEGTEAF
>TRBJ2-7|TRBV5-6|.|.
ASSFGDEQY
>TRBJ1-2|TRBV7-9|.|.
ASSLDRDRKGYT
>TRBJ1-1|TRBV19|.|.
ASSDRPNTEAF
>TRBJ2-7|TRBV4-3|TRBD1|.
ASSQEGTGGYEQY
>TRBJ1-5|TRBV4-3|.|once
ASSQDVTENQPQH
>TRBJ2-1|TRBV6-2/TRBV6-3|TRBD2|.
ASSYSDSGGSYNEQF
>TRBJ2-6|TRBV5-1|.|.
ASSLLGATGANVLT
>TRBJ1-1|TRBV18|.|.
ASSPRDGTEAF
>TRBJ2-1|TRBV19|.|.
ASRLQSRGNEQF
>TRBJ1-5|TRBV9|.|.
ASSEGNNQPQH
>TRBJ2-5|TRBV3-1/TRBV3-2|.|.
ASSQVDRPSPY
>TRBJ2-6|TRBV27|.|.
ASSPGANVLT